This T cell receptor beta chain was recovered during a study of CD8 T cells in Susac syndrome. General study points: When the CD4+ T cell repertoires of patients with Susac syndrome were examined, they did not show any clonal expansion.

About this clonotype: No antigen is known for it.

The CDR3 length is 16 residues. V was trimmed by 6 bases and J by 0 bases, leaving 16 bases between them. Germline CDR1 is MGHDK and CDR2 is SYGVNS. After extraction with the RNeasy kit, roughly 0.45 to 1 ug of the RNA was reverse transcribed using random hexamers. Using its own MiXCR run on the immunoSEQ multiplex PCR reads, TCRdb lists one record per CDR3 protein. The repertoire includes roughly 140,000 distinct CDR3 sequences, roughly 95% of them detected once, and about 0.16% sits in the top ten. The chain employs TRBV25-1 and TRBJ2-3; D is possibly TRBD2 (7 bases). The receptor was isolated from a human donor with Susac syndrome. The sequencing input was CD4+ T cells from PBMCs. Here the CDR3 reads CASRDPPGGSTDTQYF. CDR3 nucleotides: TGTGCCAGCAGGGATCCCCCGGGGGGCAGCACAGATACGCAGTATTTT.